A selection of T cell receptor beta chains follows, all from one sample in a study of human T cells and chemical hapten exposure. One entry per CDR3 protein results from TCRdb running MiXCR on the RACE reads. The sample lists about 80,000 distinct CDR3 sequences, 11% to 15% occurring once. The material was whole blood, obtained in connection with sensitization to the hapten diphenylcyclopropenone (DPC). All receptors derive from a woman between 45 and 65 years old with alopecia areata. Some clones in this sample may be carry-over from other donors' samples. Both conserved end residues are part of each CDR3. A D gene is named only where the DNA matches it firmly. Where a row states a size, it is once, few, many or the class of an expanded clone; other rows omit it.

>many|TRBJ2-3|TRBV10-2|TRBD2
CASFSGTDTQYF
TGCGCCAGCTTTAGCGGGACAGATACGCAGTATTTT
>many|TRBJ2-1|TRBV21-1|NA
CASSKKRQGEQFF
TGTGCCAGCAGCAAAAAGCGTCAGGGTGAGCAGTTCTTC
>many|TRBJ2-2|TRBV19|TRBD1
CATRTGGTKTGELFF
TGTGCCACCCGGACAGGGGGCACGAAAACCGGGGAGCTGTTTTTT
>NA|TRBJ2-7|TRBV28|TRBD1
CASSSDRGAVEQYF
TGTGCCAGCAGTAGCGACAGGGGGGCGGTCGAGCAGTACTTC
>few|TRBJ1-5|TRBV7-9|NA
CASQLGSNQPQHF
TGTGCCAGCCAACTCGGAAGCAATCAGCCCCAGCATTTT
>NA|TRBJ2-7|TRBV7-9|NA
CASSQDSASSYEQYF
TGTGCCAGCAGTCAGGACAGTGCAAGCTCCTACGAGCAGTACTTC
>few|TRBJ2-3|TRBV20-1|NA
CSASGPGTDTQYF
TGCAGTGCTAGTGGCCCTGGCACAGATACGCAGTATTTT
>many|TRBJ2-5|TRBV7-2|NA
CASSYQETQYF
TGTGCCAGCAGCTACCAAGAGACCCAGTACTTC
>few|TRBJ2-3|TRBV27|NA
CASSLWGPDTQYF
TGTGCCAGCAGTTTATGGGGGCCCGATACGCAGTATTTT
>NA|TRBJ2-7|TRBV28|NA
CASSPLGGRYEQYF
TGTGCCAGCAGTCCCTTAGGAGGGCGCTACGAGCAGTACTTC
>NA|TRBJ2-5|TRBV2|NA
CASSGDEETQYF
TGTGCCAGCAGTGGAGATGAAGAGACCCAGTACTTC
>few|TRBJ1-1|TRBV6-1|NA
CASSATGWTEAFF
TGTGCCAGCAGCGCAACGGGGTGGACTGAAGCTTTCTTT
>few|TRBJ2-5|TRBV9|NA
CASSVAGEETQYF
TGTGCCAGCAGCGTAGCTGGGGAAGAGACCCAGTACTTC
>many|TRBJ2-7|TRBV18|NA
CASSHGGQNYEQYF
TGTGCCAGCTCCCATGGGGGCCAAAACTACGAGCAGTACTTC
>NA|TRBJ2-2|TRBV2|TRBD2
CASSLGRTSGRSNTGELFF
TGTGCCAGCAGTCTCGGACGGACTAGCGGGAGGTCCAACACCGGGGAGCTGTTTTTT
>few|TRBJ2-2|TRBV7-6|NA
CASSLVGPTGELFF
TGTGCCAGCAGCTTAGTGGGACCCACCGGGGAGCTGTTTTTT
>many|TRBJ1-1|TRBV7-8|NA
CASSLALGHARTEAFF
TGTGCCAGCAGCTTAGCGCTAGGGCATGCTCGAACTGAAGCTTTCTTT
>few|TRBJ2-3|TRBV19|NA
CASSIRGMGMDTQYF
TGTGCCAGTAGTATTCGCGGGATGGGAATGGATACGCAGTATTTT
>few|TRBJ1-4|TRBV20-1|NA
CSASLGTNEKLFF
TGCAGTGCTAGTTTGGGAACTAATGAAAAACTGTTTTTT
>NA|TRBJ2-3|TRBV4-3|NA
CASSPGLTDTQYF
TGCGCCAGCAGCCCTGGACTTACAGATACGCAGTATTTT
>few|TRBJ1-4|TRBV30|NA
CAWNRGKGSEKLFF
TGTGCCTGGAACCGGGGGAAAGGTTCTGAAAAACTGTTTTTT
>NA|TRBJ2-7|TRBV18|NA
CASSPMETHEQYF
TGTGCCAGCTCACCAATGGAAACCCACGAGCAGTACTTC
>NA|TRBJ1-2|TRBV30|TRBD1
CAWRRDRPYGYTF
TGTGCCTGGAGGAGGGACAGACCCTATGGCTACACCTTC